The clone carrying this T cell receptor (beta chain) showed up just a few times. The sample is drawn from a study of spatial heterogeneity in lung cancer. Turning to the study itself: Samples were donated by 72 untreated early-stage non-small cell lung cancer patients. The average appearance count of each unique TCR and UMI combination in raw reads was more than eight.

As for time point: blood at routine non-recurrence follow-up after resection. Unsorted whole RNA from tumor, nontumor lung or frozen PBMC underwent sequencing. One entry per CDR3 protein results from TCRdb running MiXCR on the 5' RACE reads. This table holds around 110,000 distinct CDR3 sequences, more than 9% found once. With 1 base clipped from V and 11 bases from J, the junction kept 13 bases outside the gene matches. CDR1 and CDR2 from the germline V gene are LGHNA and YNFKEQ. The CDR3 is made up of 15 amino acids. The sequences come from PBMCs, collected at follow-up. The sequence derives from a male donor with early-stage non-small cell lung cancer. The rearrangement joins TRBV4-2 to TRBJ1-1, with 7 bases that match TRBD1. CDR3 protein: CASSQGIGDSPHAFF. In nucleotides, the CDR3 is TGTGCCAGCAGCCAAGGAATAGGGGACAGTCCTCATGCTTTCTTT.